The source of this TCR beta chain is a study of shared clonotypes between healthy human individuals. The CDR3 length is 16 residues. Trimming pared 5 bases from V and 4 bases from J, leaving 17 bases between. Germline loops: CDR1 KGHSH, CDR2 LQKENI. Method: immunoSEQ multiplex PCR; TCRdb's copy keeps in-frame clones and lacks some. Here the sample spans around 1,100,000 clones, approximately 77% being singletons. The chain employs TRBV18 and TRBJ2-2, with D possibly TRBD1 on 5 matching bases. This receptor was obtained from a man aged 18 to 29 in good health. Some clones in this sample may be carry-over from other donors' samples. Sequencing was performed on memory CD4+ T cells from PBMCs. Subset denoted: CD45RA-negative fraction. CDR3 in amino acids: CASSSPQGWGTGELFF. The CDR3 DNA reads as TGTGCCAGCTCATCCCCCCAGGGTTGGGGCACCGGGGAGCTGTTTTTT.